These T cell receptor beta chains were read from a single sample in a study of CD8+ T cells in alopecia areata. Libraries were prepared by immunoSEQ multiplex PCR; TCRdb keeps only in-frame clonotypes and omits some of them. Among roughly 120,000 clones listed, 35% to 40% were seen once. Sequencing was carried out using CD4+ T cells sorted from blood. These receptors all come from a human donor with alopecia areata. The CDR3 runs from the conserved cysteine through the conserved F or W. The order of the fields is J gene, D gene, V gene, clone size, CDR3 protein, CDR3 DNA. A D gene is named only where the DNA matches it firmly. Some rows mark clone size as missing; the rest say once, few, many or name a class of expanded clone.

TRBJ2-2 | - | TRBV29-1 | - | CSSVAGFGPGGSTGELFF | TGCAGCTCCGTGGCAGGTTTTGGGCCCGGAGGTAGCACCGGGGAGCTGTTTTTT
TRBJ1-2 | - | TRBV9 | - | CASSVGQDYGYTF | TGTGCCAGCAGCGTAGGACAGGACTATGGCTACACCTTC
TRBJ2-1 | TRBD2 | TRBV7-2 | few | CASSGTSGYNEQFF | TGTGCCAGCAGCGGGACTAGCGGATACAATGAGCAGTTCTTC
TRBJ1-1 | - | TRBV5-1 | few | CASSSEMNTEAFF | TGCGCCAGCAGTTCAGAGATGAACACTGAAGCTTTCTTT
TRBJ2-5 | - | TRBV4-1 | few | CASSQDPRASSEETQYF | TGCGCCAGCAGCCAAGATCCCCGGGCTAGTAGCGAAGAGACCCAGTACTTC
TRBJ2-7 | - | TRBV23-1 | - | CASSHNFYEQYF | TGCGCCAGCAGTCATAACTTCTACGAGCAGTACTTC
TRBJ2-7 | - | TRBV5-1 | - | CASSLERGAQGEQYF | TGCGCCAGCAGCTTGGAAAGGGGGGCGCAAGGCGAGCAGTACTTC
TRBJ2-1 | - | TRBV29-1 | few | CSVVTGSSYNEQFF | TGCAGCGTTGTGACGGGAAGCTCCTACAATGAGCAGTTCTTC
TRBJ2-5 | TRBD1 | TRBV6-5 | - | CASTGGEETQYF | TGTGCCAGCACAGGGGGCGAAGAGACCCAGTACTTC
TRBJ2-1 | - | TRBV30 | - | CAWRGQGGLLTNAVQFF | TGTGCCTGGAGGGGACAAGGGGGGCTTCTGACTAACGCGGTGCAGTTCTTC
TRBJ1-1 | - | TRBV2 | - | CASIRGRGAAEAFF | TGTGCCAGCATTAGGGGCCGGGGGGCGGCTGAAGCTTTCTTT
TRBJ2-7 | - | TRBV7-2 | few | CASSLGNQGYEQYF | TGTGCCAGCAGCTTAGGGAATCAGGGCTACGAGCAGTACTTC
TRBJ1-4 | - | TRBV30 | - | CAWSNYEKLFF | TGTGCCTGGAGCAACTACGAAAAACTGTTTTTT
TRBJ2-7 | TRBD1 | TRBV29-1 | few | CSVAPGQGAYEQYF | TGCAGCGTGGCGCCGGGACAGGGGGCTTACGAGCAGTACTTC
TRBJ2-3 | TRBD2 | TRBV25-1 | - | CASSTTSGASTDTQYF | TGTGCCAGCAGTACTACTAGCGGAGCAAGCACAGATACGCAGTATTTT
TRBJ1-6 | TRBD1 | TRBV7-9 | - | CASSPWGQANSPLHF | TGTGCCAGCAGCCCTTGGGGACAGGCGAATTCACCCCTCCACTTT
TRBJ2-7 | TRBD2 | TRBV23-1 | - | CASSPRPGLAGVFRYEQYF | TGCGCCAGCAGTCCCCGGCCGGGACTAGCGGGAGTGTTCCGATACGAGCAGTACTTC
TRBJ1-1 | - | TRBV29-1 | few | CSVEGGLLENTEAFF | TGCAGCGTTGAAGGGGGCCTTTTGGAGAACACTGAAGCTTTCTTT
TRBJ2-3 | TRBD2 | TRBV5-4 | - | CASSPRLAGALDTQYF | TGTGCCAGCAGCCCCAGACTAGCGGGCGCCCTCGATACGCAGTATTTT
TRBJ1-4 | TRBD1 | TRBV27 | - | CASSGRGREEKLFF | TGTGCCAGCAGTGGCAGGGGGCGAGAGGAAAAACTGTTTTTT
TRBJ2-5 | - | TRBV5-6 | - | CASSYRRAQYF | TGTGCCAGCAGCTACAGAAGGGCCCAGTACTTC
TRBJ2-5 | TRBD2 | TRBV7-9 | once | CASSQTSGRKETQYF | TGTGCCAGCAGCCAGACTAGCGGGAGAAAAGAGACCCAGTACTTC
TRBJ2-2 | - | TRBV5-1 | - | CASSLKIPDTGELFF | TGCGCCAGCAGCTTAAAGATTCCTGATACCGGGGAGCTGTTTTTT
TRBJ2-7 | - | TRBV13 | - | CASTLGGKGEQYF | TGTGCCAGCACCCTAGGGGGAAAGGGCGAGCAGTACTTC
TRBJ2-7 | - | TRBV27 | many | CASSSRTDEQYF | TGTGCCAGCAGTTCAAGAACAGACGAGCAGTACTTC
TRBJ2-3 | - | TRBV29-1 | - | CSVEQGADTQYF | TGCAGCGTTGAACAGGGCGCAGATACGCAGTATTTT
TRBJ1-3 | - | TRBV6-5 | few | CASSYSPPNSGNTIYF | TGTGCCAGCAGTTATTCACCCCCGAACTCTGGAAACACCATATATTTT
TRBJ2-3 | - | TRBV29-1 | - | CSVLTGTTGDTQYF | TGCAGCGTCCTAACTGGGACGACGGGGGATACGCAGTATTTT
TRBJ2-3 | TRBD1 | TRBV5-1 | - | CASRAGGGTDTQYF | TGCGCCAGCCGTGCAGGGGGAGGCACAGATACGCAGTATTTT
TRBJ2-6 | TRBD2 | TRBV4-1 | few | CASSHRLAGGKRAGANVLTF | TGCGCCAGCAGCCACCGGCTAGCGGGAGGGAAAAGGGCTGGGGCCAACGTCCTGACTTTC
TRBJ1-1 | - | TRBV5-6 | - | CASSLAAEAFF | TGTGCCAGCAGCCTGGCCGCTGAAGCTTTCTTT
TRBJ2-7 | - | TRBV20-1 | - | CSARADEQYF | TGCAGTGCTAGAGCCGACGAGCAGTACTTC
TRBJ2-7 | - | TRBV5-4 | - | CASSGPGGRYEQYF | TGTGCCAGCAGCGGGCCCGGAGGCCGGTACGAGCAGTACTTC
TRBJ2-7 | - | TRBV30 | once | CAWSRNNEQYF | TGTGCCTGGAGCAGGAACAACGAGCAGTACTTC
TRBJ1-4 | - | TRBV30 | - | CAWSHRLEKLFF | TGTGCCTGGAGTCACAGGCTGGAAAAACTGTTTTTT
TRBJ2-5 | - | TRBV29-1 | few | CSVGRAGETQYF | TGCAGCGTTGGCAGGGCGGGAGAGACCCAGTACTTC
TRBJ2-7 | TRBD2 | TRBV25-1 | few | CASSEGGLAGVYEQYF | TGTGCCAGCAGTGAAGGAGGTCTAGCGGGAGTCTACGAGCAGTACTTC
TRBJ2-3 | - | TRBV5-4 | - | CASSLPPDTQYF | TGTGCCAGCAGCTTGCCTCCAGATACGCAGTATTTT
TRBJ2-7 | - | TRBV7-2 | few | CASSLGGAGLPYEQYF | TGTGCCAGCAGCTTAGGAGGGGCAGGGCTCCCCTACGAGCAGTACTTC
TRBJ2-6 | - | TRBV5-4 | few | CASSLELGGANVLTF | TGTGCCAGCAGCTTGGAGTTGGGCGGGGCCAACGTCCTGACTTTC
TRBJ2-3 | TRBD2 | TRBV5-1 | - | CASSSGLAGFTDTQYF | TGCGCCAGCAGCTCCGGACTAGCGGGGTTCACAGATACGCAGTATTTT
TRBJ2-6 | - | TRBV28 | few | CASRHADRSGANVLTF | TGTGCCAGCAGGCATGCGGACCGCTCTGGGGCCAACGTCCTGACTTTC
TRBJ1-2 | TRBD1 | TRBV29-1 | - | CSVEDQGAREGYTF | TGCAGCGTTGAAGATCAGGGGGCCCGCGAGGGCTACACCTTC
TRBJ2-5 | TRBD1 | TRBV5-6 | - | CASRLRQGQETQYF | TGTGCCAGCAGGCTGCGACAGGGACAAGAGACCCAGTACTTC
TRBJ2-7 | - | TRBV5-1 | - | CASSNTGSVTYEQYF | TGCGCCAGCAGCAATACCGGGAGTGTAACCTACGAGCAGTACTTC